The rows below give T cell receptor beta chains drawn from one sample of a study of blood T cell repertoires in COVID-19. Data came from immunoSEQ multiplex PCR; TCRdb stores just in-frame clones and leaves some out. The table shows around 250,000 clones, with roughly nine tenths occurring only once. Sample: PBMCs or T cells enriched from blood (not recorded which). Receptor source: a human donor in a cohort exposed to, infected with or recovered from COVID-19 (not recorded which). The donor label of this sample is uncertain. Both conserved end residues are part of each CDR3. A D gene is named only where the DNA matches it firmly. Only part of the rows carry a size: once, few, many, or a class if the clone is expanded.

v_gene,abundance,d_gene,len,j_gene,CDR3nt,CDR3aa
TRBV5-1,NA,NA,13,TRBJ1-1,TGCGCCAGCAGCCCCACAGGGAACACTGAAGCTTTCTTT,CASSPTGNTEAFF
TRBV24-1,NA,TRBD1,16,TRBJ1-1,TGTGCCACCACGAGGGACAGCTCTAAGAGGAACACTGAAGCTTTCTTT,CATTRDSSKRNTEAFF
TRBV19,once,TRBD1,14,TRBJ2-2,TGTGCCAGTTCAGGGGGCCAGAACACCGGGGAGCTGTTTTTT,CASSGGQNTGELFF
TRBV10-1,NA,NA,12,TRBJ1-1,TGCGCCAGCAGTGACAGGGACACTGAAGCTTTCTTT,CASSDRDTEAFF
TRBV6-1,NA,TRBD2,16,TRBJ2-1,TGTGCCAGCAGTGAAGCGCTAGCGGGGTTATACAATGAGCAGTTCTTC,CASSEALAGLYNEQFF
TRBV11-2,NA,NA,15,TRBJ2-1,TGTGCCAGCAGCTTAGGGCGACAGGTATACAATGAGCAGTTCTTC,CASSLGRQVYNEQFF
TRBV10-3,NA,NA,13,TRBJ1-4,TGTGCTGCGAGTTCCGCAACTAATGAAAAACTGTTTTTT,CAASSATNEKLFF
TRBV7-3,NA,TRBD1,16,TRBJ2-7,TGTGCCAGCAGCTTAGCCCCCGGGACAGGGTCCTACGAGCAGTACTTC,CASSLAPGTGSYEQYF
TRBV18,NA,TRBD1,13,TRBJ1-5,TGTGCCAGCTCAGTGACAGGGGGTCAGCCCCAGCATTTT,CASSVTGGQPQHF
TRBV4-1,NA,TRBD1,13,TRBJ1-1,TGCGCCAGCAGCCAACCCGACAGGGTCGAAGCTTTCTTT,CASSQPDRVEAFF
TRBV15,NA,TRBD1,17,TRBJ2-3,TGTGCCACCAGCAGAGCCCCGGGGGGACAGGGGGCCGATACGCAGTATTTT,CATSRAPGGQGADTQYF
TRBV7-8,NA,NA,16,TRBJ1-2,TGTGCCAGCAGCTTAAGCGATCAGGAGGAAGTTTATGGCTACACCTTC,CASSLSDQEEVYGYTF
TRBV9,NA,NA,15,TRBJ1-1,TGTGCCAGCAGCCCCGGGGGAGGTATGAACACTGAAGCTTTCTTT,CASSPGGGMNTEAFF
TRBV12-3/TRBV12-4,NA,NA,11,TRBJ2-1,TGTGCCACCGCGACTTCCTATGAGCAGTTCTTC,CATATSYEQFF
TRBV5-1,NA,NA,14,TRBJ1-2,TGCGCCAGCAGCTTGGCCGGGGGGCGCCGAATCCTCACCTTC,CASSLAGGRRILTF
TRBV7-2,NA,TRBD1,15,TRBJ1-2,TGTGCCAGCATAGGGCACCCAACAGGGGGCTATGGCTACACCTTC,CASIGHPTGGYGYTF
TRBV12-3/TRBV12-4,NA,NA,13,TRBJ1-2,TGTGCCAGCAGCCCCGCGGGAGTCTATGGCTACACCTTC,CASSPAGVYGYTF
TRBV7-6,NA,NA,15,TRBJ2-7,TGTGCCAGCAGCCCCCCAGCGGACCCATCCTACGAGCAGTACTTC,CASSPPADPSYEQYF
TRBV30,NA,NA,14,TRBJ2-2,TGTGCCTGGAGGACGGGGAGCTACACCGGGGAGCTGTTTTTT,CAWRTGSYTGELFF
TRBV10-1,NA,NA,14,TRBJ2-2,TGCGCCAGCAGAGGACTCTCGAACACCGGGGAGCTGTTTTTT,CASRGLSNTGELFF
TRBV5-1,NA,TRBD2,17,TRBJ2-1,TGCGCCAGCAGCTTGGGGGGGACTAGTTTGTCCTACAATGAGCAGTTCTTC,CASSLGGTSLSYNEQFF
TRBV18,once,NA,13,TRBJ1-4,TGTGCCAGCTCATACAGGGCGAATGAAAAACTGTTTTTT,CASSYRANEKLFF
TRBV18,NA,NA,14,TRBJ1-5,TGTGCCAGCTCAGCTGAAACGGGCAATCAGCCCCAGCATTTT,CASSAETGNQPQHF
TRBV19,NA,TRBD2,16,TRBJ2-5,TGTGCCAGTAGTATAGAGCTAGCGGGGGAAGGAGAGACCCAGTACTTC,CASSIELAGEGETQYF
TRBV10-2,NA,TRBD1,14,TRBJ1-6,TGCGCCAGCAGCCGAAGAACAGGGGACTCACCCCTCCACTTT,CASSRRTGDSPLHF
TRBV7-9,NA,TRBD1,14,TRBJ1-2,TGTGCCAGCAGGGGTGGGACAGGGATTTATGGCTACACCTTC,CASRGGTGIYGYTF
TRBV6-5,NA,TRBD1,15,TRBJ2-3,TGTGCCAGCAGCCTAGAGGGGACAGGGGGCGATACGCAGTATTTT,CASSLEGTGGDTQYF
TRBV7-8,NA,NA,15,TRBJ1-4,TGTGCCAGCGGAGTTGTGGAGACGTATAATGAAAAACTGTTTTTT,CASGVVETYNEKLFF
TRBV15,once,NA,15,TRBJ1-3,TGTGCCACCAGCCAAAACAGGTACTCTGGAAACACCATATATTTT,CATSQNRYSGNTIYF
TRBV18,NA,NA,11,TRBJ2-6,TGTGCCAGCTCACCACGCGACGTCCTGACTTTC,CASSPRDVLTF
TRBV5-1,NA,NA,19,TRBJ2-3,TGCGCCAGCAGCCTCCCGGGACAGGGAAGCGGGGGTTCACCAGATACGCAGTATTTT,CASSLPGQGSGGSPDTQYF
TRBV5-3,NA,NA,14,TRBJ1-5,TGTGCCAGAAGCTTGGGGAGCACTTATCAGCCCCAGCATTTT,CARSLGSTYQPQHF
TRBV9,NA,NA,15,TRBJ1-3,TGTGCCAGCAGCGTTAACAGCTTCTCTGGAAACACCATATATTTT,CASSVNSFSGNTIYF
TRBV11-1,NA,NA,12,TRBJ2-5,TGTGCCAGCAGAACCGCCCCAGGGACCCAGTACTTC,CASRTAPGTQYF
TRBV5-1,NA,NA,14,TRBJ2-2,TGCGCCAGCAGCTTGCTAAGGAGCTCGGGGGAGCTGTTTTTT,CASSLLRSSGELFF
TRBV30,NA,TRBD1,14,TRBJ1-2,TGTGCCTGGAGTCTTTCAACAGGGGGCTACGGCTACACCTTC,CAWSLSTGGYGYTF
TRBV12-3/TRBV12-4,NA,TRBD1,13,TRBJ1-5,TGTGCCAGCAGTTTCGGGGACAGACAGCCCCAGCATTTT,CASSFGDRQPQHF
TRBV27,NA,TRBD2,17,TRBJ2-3,TGTGCCAGCAGTTTAGAGGGACTAGCGGGGGGCACAGATACGCAGTATTTT,CASSLEGLAGGTDTQYF
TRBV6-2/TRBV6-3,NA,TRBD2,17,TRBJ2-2,TGTGCCAGCAGTTACCCTAGCGGGGGGCTGAACACCGGGGAGCTGTTTTTT,CASSYPSGGLNTGELFF
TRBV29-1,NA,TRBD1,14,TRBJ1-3,TGCAGCGTGGGGACAGGGGCCTCTGGAAACACCATATATTTT,CSVGTGASGNTIYF
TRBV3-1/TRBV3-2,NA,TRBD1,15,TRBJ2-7,TGTGCCAGCAGCCAAGGACAGGGATGGTCCTACGAGCAGTACTTC,CASSQGQGWSYEQYF
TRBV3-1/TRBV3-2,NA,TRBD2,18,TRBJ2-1,TGTGCCAGCAGCCCAGGGGCTAGCGGGGGGAGCTCCTACAATGAGCAGTTCTTC,CASSPGASGGSSYNEQFF
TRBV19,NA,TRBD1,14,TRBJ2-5,TGTGCCAGTAGTCTGGACAGGGTTGGAGAGACCCAGTACTTC,CASSLDRVGETQYF
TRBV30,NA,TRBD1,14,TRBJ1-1,TGTGCCTGGAACCCCGGACAGGGAAACACTGAAGCTTTCTTT,CAWNPGQGNTEAFF
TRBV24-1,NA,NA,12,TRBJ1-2,TGTGCCACCTCGATACGGGGAAGTGGCTACACCTTC,CATSIRGSGYTF
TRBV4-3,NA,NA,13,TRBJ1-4,TGCGCCAGCAGCCCCCAGGCGGGAGAAAAACTGTTTTTT,CASSPQAGEKLFF
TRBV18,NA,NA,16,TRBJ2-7,TGTGCCAGCTCACCGACTGGGTTTGAGGATCCCTACGAGCAGTACTTC,CASSPTGFEDPYEQYF
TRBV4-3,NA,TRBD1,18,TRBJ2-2,TGCGCCAGCAGCCAAGATCGGGCCAGGGGGTCCGACACCGGGGAGCTGTTTTTT,CASSQDRARGSDTGELFF
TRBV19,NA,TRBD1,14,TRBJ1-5,TGTGCCAGTAACCCGGACAGGACCGATCAGCCCCAGCATTTT,CASNPDRTDQPQHF
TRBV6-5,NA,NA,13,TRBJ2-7,TGTGCCAGCAGGCAGGGGGGTGATTACGAGCAGTACTTC,CASRQGGDYEQYF
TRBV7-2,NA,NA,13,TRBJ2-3,TGTGCCAGCAGCTTCAGGGGGGCAGATACGCAGTATTTT,CASSFRGADTQYF
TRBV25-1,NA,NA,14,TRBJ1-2,TGTGCCAGCAGCGATCTATGGCCAGCGTTTGGCTACACCTTC,CASSDLWPAFGYTF
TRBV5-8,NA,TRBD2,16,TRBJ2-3,TGTGCCAGCAGCCGCGGGGGGGCTTTAGGGACATATACGCAGTATTTT,CASSRGGALGTYTQYF
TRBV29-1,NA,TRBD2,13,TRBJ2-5,TGCAGCGTTAAGCGGGGGGGCCGAGAGACCCAGTACTTC,CSVKRGGRETQYF
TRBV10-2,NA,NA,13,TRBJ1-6,TGCGCCAGCAGTGAGGGGGGGTCGTCACCCCTCCACTTT,CASSEGGSSPLHF
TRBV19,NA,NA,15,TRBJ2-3,TGTGCCAGTAGTCCGGCCCGGGGGAGCACAGATACGCAGTATTTT,CASSPARGSTDTQYF
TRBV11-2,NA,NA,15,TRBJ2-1,TGTGCCAGCAGCTTAGATCGTCACCCCGGGAATGAGCAGTTCTTC,CASSLDRHPGNEQFF
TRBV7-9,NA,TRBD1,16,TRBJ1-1,TGTGCCAGCAGCCCACAGGGGGCTCAGGGGAACACTGAAGCTTTCTTT,CASSPQGAQGNTEAFF
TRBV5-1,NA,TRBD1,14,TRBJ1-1,TGCGCCAGCAGCCAGGGACAGATGAACACTGAAGCTTTCTTT,CASSQGQMNTEAFF
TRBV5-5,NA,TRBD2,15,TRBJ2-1,TGTGCCAGCAGCTTTCATCGGGGGGCCTACAATGAGCAGTTCTTC,CASSFHRGAYNEQFF